This T cell receptor (beta chain) was identified in a study of blood T cell repertoires in COVID-19. Study in general: PBMCs, B-cell-depleted T cells, or T cells were the source of the cDNA or gDNA that made up the material.

The study assigned cohorts using participant-reported clinical history. Donors in Cohort 3 counted as recovered after two negative PCRs, clearance, or symptom resolution. TCRdb's copy holds only in-frame clones and misses some; the assay was immunoSEQ multiplex PCR. Here the sample spans around 290,000 clones, 89% being singletons. The CDR3 consists of 15 residues. The V end was cut by 6 bases, the J end by 0 bases, with 12 bases between. Germline CDR1 and CDR2: SNHLY and FYNNEI. The sequenced material came from PBMCs or T cells enriched from blood (not recorded which). The chain joins TRBV2 to TRBJ1-5; D remains unclear. The receptor was derived from a middle-aged woman who had recovered from COVID-19. The CDR3 protein is CASSLVGTSNQPQHF. The CDR3 nucleotides are TGTGCCAGCAGCTTAGTCGGTACTAGCAATCAGCCCCAGCATTTT.